The 6 T cell receptor beta chains below were found in one sample sequenced in a study of cytomegalovirus exposure and HLA in healthy donors. The PCR had 60 Vbeta and 13 Jbeta primers. Repertoires were generated with immunoSEQ multiplex PCR, while TCRdb's copy carries only in-frame clones and drops some. The sample has approximately 80,000 clones. What was sequenced was PBMCs. The receptors come from a woman in her twenties or thirties in good health and CMV-seronegative.

The gene calls are TRBV7-9 and TRBJ1-4, with a possible D match to TRBD1 (6 bases). The CDR3 is 15 amino acids. Germline values: CDR1 SEHNR, CDR2 FQNEAQ (reference sequence). The V end was cut by 4 bases, the J end by 3 bases, with 12 bases between. The CDR3 sequence: CASSSRTASNEKLFF. The CDR3 DNA follows: TGTGCCAGCAGCTCTCGGACAGCCTCTAATGAAAAACTGTTTTTT.

The chain carries TRBV4-2 and TRBJ2-5; D gene uncertain. V shed 0 bases and J shed 4 bases, with 12 bases lying between them. Germline CDR1 LGHNA, CDR2 YNFKEQ. This CDR3 region has 15 residues. In nucleotides, the CDR3 is TGTGCCAGCAGCCAAGATCCTGGCTTGGTAGAGACCCAGTACTTC. It codes for CASSQDPGLVETQYF.

The chain uses TRBV6-1 and TRBJ2-1; 10 positions agree with TRBD2. This CDR3 region has 14 residues. The germline V gene has CDR1 MNHNS and CDR2 SASEGT. The V and J ends lost 5 bases and 7 bases, in that order; junction bases with no gene match: 5. The CDR3 reads CASSSSGGLNEQFF. In DNA, the CDR3 is TGTGCCAGCAGTTCTAGCGGGGGATTGAATGAGCAGTTCTTC.

The chain couples TRBV30 to TRBJ2-2; TRBD2 aligns across 8 bases. The CDR3 consists of 16 residues. Germline-derived CDR1 and CDR2 are GTSNPN and SVGIG (reference sequence). Trimming cost V 7 bases and J 1 base; bases outside gene matches: 11. This CDR3 is CASLSGGGMNTGELFF. CDR3 bases: TGTGCCTCTCTCAGCGGCGGGGGGATGAACACCGGGGAGCTGTTTTTT.

The rearrangement links TRBV15 to TRBJ2-1; TRBD2 agrees at 8 bases. The V gene end was trimmed by 0 bases and the J gene end by 10 bases; junction bases not matched to a gene: 5. The CDR3 loop spans 14 amino acids. Germline V gene lookup returns CDR1 LNHNV and CDR2 YYDKDF (reference sequence). CDR3 region: CATSRDREGEEQFF. CDR3 DNA: TGTGCCACCAGCAGAGATCGGGAGGGAGAAGAGCAGTTCTTC.

The chain employs TRBV6-6 and TRBJ2-7; TRBD1 matches 9 bases. CDR1 and CDR2 from the germline V gene are MNHNY and SVGAGI (reference sequence). J gave up 5 bases and V 8 bases, and 10 bases lay outside the gene matches. CDR3 length: 14 amino acids. As DNA, the CDR3 is TGTGCCAGCCAACTAGGGACAGGGAAGCACGAGCAGTACTTC. It encodes CASQLGTGKHEQYF.